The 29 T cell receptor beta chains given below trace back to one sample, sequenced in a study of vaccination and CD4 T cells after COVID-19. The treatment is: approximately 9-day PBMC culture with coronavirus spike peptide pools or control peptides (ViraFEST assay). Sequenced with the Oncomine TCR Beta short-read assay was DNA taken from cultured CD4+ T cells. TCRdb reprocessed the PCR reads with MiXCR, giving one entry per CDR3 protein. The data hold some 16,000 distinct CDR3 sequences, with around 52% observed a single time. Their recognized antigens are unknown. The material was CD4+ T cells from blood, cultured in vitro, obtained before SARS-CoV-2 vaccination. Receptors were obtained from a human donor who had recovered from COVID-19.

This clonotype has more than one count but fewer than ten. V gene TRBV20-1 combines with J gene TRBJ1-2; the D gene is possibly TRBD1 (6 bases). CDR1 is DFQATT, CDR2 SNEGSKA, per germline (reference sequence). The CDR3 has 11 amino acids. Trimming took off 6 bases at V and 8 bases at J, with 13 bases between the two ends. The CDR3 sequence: CSALTGWGYTF. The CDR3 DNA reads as TGCAGTGCACTCACAGGGTGGGGCTACACCTTC.

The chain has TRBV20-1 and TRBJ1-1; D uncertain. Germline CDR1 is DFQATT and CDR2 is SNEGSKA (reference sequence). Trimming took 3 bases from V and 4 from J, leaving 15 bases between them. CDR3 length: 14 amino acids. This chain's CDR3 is CSASRGGLGTEAFF. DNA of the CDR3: TGCAGTGCTAGCCGAGGAGGATTGGGCACTGAAGCTTTCTTT.

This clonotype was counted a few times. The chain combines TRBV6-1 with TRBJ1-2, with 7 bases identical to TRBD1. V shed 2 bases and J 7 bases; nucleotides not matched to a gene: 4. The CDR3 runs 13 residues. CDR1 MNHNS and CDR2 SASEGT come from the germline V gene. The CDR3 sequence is CASSETQGGGYTF. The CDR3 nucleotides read TGTGCCAGCAGTGAAACCCAGGGGGGTGGCTACACCTTC.

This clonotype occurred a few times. CDR3 sequence (DNA): TGTGCCAGCAGCTTAGCACAGGAAGGCGGGGAGCTGTTTTTT. As protein: CASSLAQEGGELFF. The rearrangement joins TRBV7-3 to TRBJ2-2; the D gene is possibly TRBD1 (5 bases). V was pared by 2 bases and J by 7 bases, with 11 bases between. Germline loops: CDR1 SGHTA, CDR2 FQGTGA. CDR3 length: 14 residues.

The CDR3 is CASSQNRLNTEAFF. CDR3 nucleotide sequence: TGTGCCAGCAGCCAGAACAGGCTTAACACTGAAGCTTTCTTT. The chain employs TRBV6-2 or TRBV6-3 and TRBJ1-1; D possibly corresponds to TRBD1 (5 bases). The CDR3 covers 14 residues. Germline CDR1 reads MNHEY; CDR2 reads SVGEGT. V was shortened by 6 bases and J by 2 bases, with 13 bases between the two germline ends.

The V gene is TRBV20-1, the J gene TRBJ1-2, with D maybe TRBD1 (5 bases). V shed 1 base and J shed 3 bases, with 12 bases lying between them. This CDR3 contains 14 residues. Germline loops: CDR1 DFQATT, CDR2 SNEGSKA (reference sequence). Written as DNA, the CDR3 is TGCAGTGCTAGAGGGGCAGGGAAAGACTATGGCTACACCTTC. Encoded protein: CSARGAGKDYGYTF.

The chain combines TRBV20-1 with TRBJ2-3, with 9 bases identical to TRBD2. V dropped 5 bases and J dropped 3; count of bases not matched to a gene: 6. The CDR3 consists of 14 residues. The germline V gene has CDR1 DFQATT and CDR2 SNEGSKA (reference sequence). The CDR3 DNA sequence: TGCAGTGCTCTAGCGGGGCGGGGGACAGATACGCAGTATTTT. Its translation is CSALAGRGTDTQYF.

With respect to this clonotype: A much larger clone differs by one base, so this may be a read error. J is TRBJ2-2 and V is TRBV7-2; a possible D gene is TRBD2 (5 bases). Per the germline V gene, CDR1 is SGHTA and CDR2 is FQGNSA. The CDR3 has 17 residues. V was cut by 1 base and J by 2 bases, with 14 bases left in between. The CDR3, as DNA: TGTGCCAGCAGCTTAGTGGGGAGAGGGCGCAACACCGGGGAGCTGTTTTTT. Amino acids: CASSLVGRGRNTGELFF.

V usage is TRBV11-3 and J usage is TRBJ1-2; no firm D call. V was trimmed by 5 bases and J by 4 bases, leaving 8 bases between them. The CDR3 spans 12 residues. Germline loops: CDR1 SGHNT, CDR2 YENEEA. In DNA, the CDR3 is TGTGCCAGCAGCCGAGGAATCTATGGCTACACCTTC. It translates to CASSRGIYGYTF.

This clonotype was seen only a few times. The CDR3 region is CASSLLSLNSPLHF. CDR3 coding DNA: TGTGCCAGCAGCTTATTATCCTTGAATTCACCCCTCCACTTT. The chain recombines TRBV7-9 with TRBJ1-6; no clear D gene. V lost 2 bases and J 7 bases, leaving 9 bases between the germline ends. CDR1 SEHNR and CDR2 FQNEAQ come from the germline V gene (reference sequence). The length of the CDR3 is 14 residues.

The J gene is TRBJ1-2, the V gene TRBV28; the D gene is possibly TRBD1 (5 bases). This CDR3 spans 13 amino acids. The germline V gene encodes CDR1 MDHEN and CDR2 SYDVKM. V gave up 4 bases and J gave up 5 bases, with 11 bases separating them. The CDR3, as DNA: TGTGCCAGCAGTTCCTTGACAGTATATGGCTACACCTTC. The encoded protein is CASSSLTVYGYTF.

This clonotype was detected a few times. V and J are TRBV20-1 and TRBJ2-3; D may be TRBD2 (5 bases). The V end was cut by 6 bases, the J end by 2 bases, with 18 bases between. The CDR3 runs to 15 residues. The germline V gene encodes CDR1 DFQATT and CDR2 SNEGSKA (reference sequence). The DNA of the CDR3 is TGCAGTGCCCTCAAGTTCGGGGAGACCACAGATACGCAGTATTTT. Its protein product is CSALKFGETTDTQYF.

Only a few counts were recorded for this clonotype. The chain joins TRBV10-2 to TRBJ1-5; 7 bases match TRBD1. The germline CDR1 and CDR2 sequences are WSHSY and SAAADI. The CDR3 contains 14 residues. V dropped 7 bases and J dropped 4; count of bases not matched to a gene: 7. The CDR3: CASNPGQINQPQHF. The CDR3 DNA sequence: TGCGCCAGCAACCCGGGACAGATAAATCAGCCCCAGCATTTT.

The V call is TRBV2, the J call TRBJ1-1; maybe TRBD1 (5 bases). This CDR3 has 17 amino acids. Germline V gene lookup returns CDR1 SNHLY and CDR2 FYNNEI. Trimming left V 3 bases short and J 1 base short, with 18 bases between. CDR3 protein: CASSEFPRGQRNTEAFF. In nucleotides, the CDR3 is TGTGCCAGCAGTGAGTTCCCAAGAGGACAACGGAACACTGAAGCTTTCTTT.

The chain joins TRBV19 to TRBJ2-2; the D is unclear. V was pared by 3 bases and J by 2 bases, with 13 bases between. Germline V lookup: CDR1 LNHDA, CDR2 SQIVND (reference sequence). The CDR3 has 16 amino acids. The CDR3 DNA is TGTGCCAGTAGTATTGTGTGGGCAGCAAACACCGGGGAGCTGTTTTTT. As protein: CASSIVWAANTGELFF.

Written as DNA, the CDR3 is TGTGCCAGCAGCTTAGACGGAGGGCTAGGGACCGGCTACACCTTC. Its translation: CASSLDGGLGTGYTF. The chain carries TRBV11-3 and TRBJ1-2; maybe TRBD1 (5 bases). The ends were cut back, 0 bases at V and 8 bases at J, with 16 bases in the middle. The germline V gene encodes CDR1 SGHNT and CDR2 YENEEA. This CDR3 spans 15 amino acids.

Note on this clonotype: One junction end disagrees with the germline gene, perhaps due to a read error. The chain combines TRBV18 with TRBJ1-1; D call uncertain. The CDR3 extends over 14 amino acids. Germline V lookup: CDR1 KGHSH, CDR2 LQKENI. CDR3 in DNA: TGTGTCAGCTCACCAGCCCGACTGAACACTGAAGCTTTCTTT. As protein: CVSSPARLNTEAFF. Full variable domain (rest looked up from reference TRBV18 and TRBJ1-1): NAGVMQNPRHLVRRRGQEARLRCSPMKGHSHVYWYRQLPEEGLKFMVYLQKENIIDESGMPKERFSAEFPKEGPSILRIQQVVRGDSAAYFCVSSPARLNTEAFFGQGTRLTVV.

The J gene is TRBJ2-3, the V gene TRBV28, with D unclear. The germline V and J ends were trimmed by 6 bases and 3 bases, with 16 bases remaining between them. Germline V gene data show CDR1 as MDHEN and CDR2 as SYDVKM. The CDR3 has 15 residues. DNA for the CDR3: TGTGCCAGCAGCCCCCCTGCCCGTTCAACAGATACGCAGTATTTT. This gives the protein CASSPPARSTDTQYF.

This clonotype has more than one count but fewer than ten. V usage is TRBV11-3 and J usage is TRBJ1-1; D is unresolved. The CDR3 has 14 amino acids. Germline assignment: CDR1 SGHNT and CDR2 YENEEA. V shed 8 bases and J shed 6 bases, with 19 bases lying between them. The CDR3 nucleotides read TGTGCCAGCGGTCTTGGTGCGGTAGGAGCTGAAGCTTTCTTT. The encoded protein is CASGLGAVGAEAFF.

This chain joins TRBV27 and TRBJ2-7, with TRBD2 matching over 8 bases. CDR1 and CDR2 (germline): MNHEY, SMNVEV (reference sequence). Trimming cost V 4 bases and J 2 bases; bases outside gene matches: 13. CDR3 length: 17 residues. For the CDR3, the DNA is TGTGCCAGCAGTTCGTATTTGGGTAGCGGGACCCCCTACGAGCAGTACTTC. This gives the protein CASSSYLGSGTPYEQYF.

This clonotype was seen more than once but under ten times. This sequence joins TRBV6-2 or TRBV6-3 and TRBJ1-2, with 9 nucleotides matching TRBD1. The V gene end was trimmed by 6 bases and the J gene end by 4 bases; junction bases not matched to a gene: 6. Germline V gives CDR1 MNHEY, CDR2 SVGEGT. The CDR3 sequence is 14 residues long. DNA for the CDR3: TGTGCCAGCAGCCGGACAGGGGAGACCTATGGCTACACCTTC. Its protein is CASSRTGETYGYTF.

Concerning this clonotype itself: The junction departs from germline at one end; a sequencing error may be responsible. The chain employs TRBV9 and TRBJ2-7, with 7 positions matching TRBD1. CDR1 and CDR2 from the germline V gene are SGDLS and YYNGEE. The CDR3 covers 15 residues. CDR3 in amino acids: CANSARQGSSYEQYF. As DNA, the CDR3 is TGTGCCAACAGCGCAAGACAGGGAAGCTCCTACGAGCAGTACTTC.

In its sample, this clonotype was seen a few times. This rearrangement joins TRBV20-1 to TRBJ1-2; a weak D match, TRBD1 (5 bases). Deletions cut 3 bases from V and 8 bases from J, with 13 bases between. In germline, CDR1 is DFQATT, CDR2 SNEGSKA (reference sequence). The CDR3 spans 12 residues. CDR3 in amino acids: CSASPGVGGYTF. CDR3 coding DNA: TGCAGTGCTAGTCCGGGGGTGGGCGGCTACACCTTC.

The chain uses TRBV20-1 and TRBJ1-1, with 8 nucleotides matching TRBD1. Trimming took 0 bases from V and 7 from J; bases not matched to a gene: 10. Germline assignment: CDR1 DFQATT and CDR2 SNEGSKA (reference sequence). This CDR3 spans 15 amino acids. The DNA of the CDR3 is TGCAGTGCTAGAGATCCAGGCAGGGGGCGAGGTGAAGCTTTCTTT. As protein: CSARDPGRGRGEAFF.

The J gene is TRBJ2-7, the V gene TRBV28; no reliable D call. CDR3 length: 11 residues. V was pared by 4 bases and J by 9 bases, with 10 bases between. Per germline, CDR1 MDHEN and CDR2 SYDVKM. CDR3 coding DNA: TGTGCCAGCAGTTCTCCGGTTGGGCAGTACTTC. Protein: CASSSPVGQYF.

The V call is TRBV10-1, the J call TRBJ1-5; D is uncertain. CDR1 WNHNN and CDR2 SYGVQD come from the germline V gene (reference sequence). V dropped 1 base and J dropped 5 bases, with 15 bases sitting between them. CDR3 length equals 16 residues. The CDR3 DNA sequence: TGCGCCAGCAGTGAGTATCAATGGGGAGTAGATCAGCCCCAGCATTTT. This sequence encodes CASSEYQWGVDQPQHF.

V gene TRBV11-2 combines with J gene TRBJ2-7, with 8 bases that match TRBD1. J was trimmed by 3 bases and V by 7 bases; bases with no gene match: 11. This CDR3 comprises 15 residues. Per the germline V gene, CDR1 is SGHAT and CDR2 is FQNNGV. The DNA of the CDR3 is TGTGCCAGCACCATCGCGACAGGGGACCACTACGAGCAGTACTTC. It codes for CASTIATGDHYEQYF.

CDR3: CASSPVPLDTGELFF. CDR3 nucleotide sequence: TGTGCCAGCAGCCCCGTACCTTTGGACACCGGGGAGCTGTTTTTT. The V call is TRBV7-2, the J call TRBJ2-2, with D unresolved. V lost 5 bases and J 3 bases, leaving 13 bases between the germline ends. Germline V gives CDR1 SGHTA, CDR2 FQGNSA. The CDR3 consists of 15 residues.

In DNA form, the CDR3 reads TGTGCCAGCAGCCCAAGCGGGACTAGCGGGCAAGAGACCCAGTACTTC. Protein sequence: CASSPSGTSGQETQYF. The chain recombines TRBV7-2 with TRBJ2-5, with TRBD2 identical over 12 bases. CDR1 is SGHTA and CDR2 is FQGNSA in the germline V gene. The V segment lost 5 bases and the J segment 2 bases; nucleotides outside the gene matches: 6. This CDR3 is built from 16 residues.